This T cell receptor beta chain was obtained from a study of T cells in Graves' hyperthyroidism and ophthalmopathy. Study-level background: Peripheral blood was collected at initial diagnosis, before any treatment.

The CDR3 totals 14 residues. V dropped 3 bases and J dropped 0 bases, with 7 bases sitting between them. This clonotype was found many times. Antigen unknown. Study findings and constraints: Onset of ophthalmopathy came a median 6.5 months after the model predicted it. From stable hyperthyroidism, ophthalmopathy was separated by a 13 V-J model.

Recently diagnosed hyperthyroidism of less than 2 months' duration affected patients aged 18 to 65. What was amplified from RNA transcripts were TCR beta CDR3 regions. With the HTBI primer set, the TCR CDR3 went through a first round of RT-PCR. MiXCR, run by TCRdb on the multiplex PCR reads, gives a single entry per CDR3 protein. The data hold roughly 420,000 distinct CDR3 sequences, with 15% to 19% observed a single time. The origin of this receptor is a woman aged 18-29 years with Graves' hyperthyroidism. V is TRBV12-3 or TRBV12-4 and J is TRBJ2-3; unclear D gene. Source material: blood. The chain's CDR3 is CASSFGFSTDTQYF. The CDR3 region has the DNA TGTGCCAGCAGTTTCGGTTTTAGCACAGATACGCAGTATTTT.